This T cell receptor beta chain was identified in a study of cytomegalovirus exposure and HLA in healthy donors. Overall study context: In a later analysis, the 120 or so validation repertoires were reported to have used the same platform as the roughly 700 first-cohort repertoires. The study, taken as a whole, reports: Three CMV-associated chains proved CMV antigen-specific in vitro. It was found in a later analysis that first-cohort TCR clusters tended to co-occur in the 120 validation repertoires.

Produced via immunoSEQ multiplex PCR; TCRdb's table is partial and in-frame only. The data show under 400,000 clones, approximately 90% seen once. About this clone: Its antigen is not identified.

The donors belonged to the approximately 120-subject validation cohort, separate from the roughly 600-subject first cohort. This CDR3 comprises 14 residues. Germline V CDR1 and CDR2: MNHEY, SMNVEV (reference sequence). Trimming removed 8 bases at V and 2 bases at J, with 16 bases between. The receptor comes from a young woman in good health and CMV-seronegative. The sample taken for sequencing was PBMCs. The V and J genes are TRBV27 and TRBJ2-7, with D perhaps matching TRBD2 (5 bases). CDR3 sequence reads: CASGGGRYTYEQYF. The DNA for the CDR3 is TGTGCCAGCGGTGGCGGGCGTTATACCTACGAGCAGTACTTC.